This passage covers 11 T cell receptor beta chains from one sample sequenced in a study of neurological immune-mediated disorders. One entry per CDR3 protein, called by TCRdb with MiXCR from the 5' RACE reads. The table lists tens of thousands of distinct CDR3 sequences, around 4.5% of them singletons. What was sequenced was PBMCs. These TCRs come from a woman aged 55 to 70 with multiple sclerosis.

This clonotype was found many times. The V and J genes are TRBV20-1 and TRBJ1-6; D not resolved. V shed 5 bases and J shed 14 bases, with 16 bases lying between them. The CDR3 runs to 12 residues. The germline CDR1 and CDR2 sequences are DFQATT and SNEGSKA (reference sequence). CDR3 sequence: CSAHDPPVALHF. In nucleotides, the CDR3 is TGCAGTGCTCATGACCCTCCAGTAGCCCTCCACTTT.

This clonotype showed up many times. The genes are TRBV7-2 and TRBJ2-1; the D gene is possibly TRBD1 (6 bases). The V gene lost 1 base and the J gene lost 1 base, with 11 bases spanning the gap. Germline values: CDR1 SGHTA, CDR2 FQGNSA. The CDR3 loop spans 16 amino acids. CDR3 in amino acids: CASSLVAGASYNEQFF. The CDR3 DNA is TGTGCCAGCAGCTTAGTGGCAGGGGCGTCCTACAATGAGCAGTTCTTC.

This clonotype has ten or more counts. The genes are TRBV5-6 and TRBJ2-5; a weak D match, TRBD1 (6 bases). Trimming cost V 3 bases and J 2 bases, with 11 bases left between them. CDR3 length: 14 residues. CDR1 and CDR2 (germline): SGHDT, YYEEEE. The CDR3 reads CASSWLGAQETQYF. CDR3 DNA sequence: TGTGCCAGCAGCTGGCTGGGGGCACAAGAGACCCAGTACTTC.

This clonotype was picked up many times. The V gene is TRBV3-1, the J gene TRBJ2-2; no clear D. The CDR3 contains 14 residues. Germline V gives CDR1 LGHDT, CDR2 YNNKEL (reference sequence). The V end was cut by 1 base, the J end by 1 base, with 4 bases between. CDR3 sequence: CASSQGRNTGELFF. CDR3 DNA: TGTGCCAGCAGCCAAGGCCGGAACACCGGGGAGCTGTTTTTT. Looking up the rest from reference TRBV3-1 and TRBJ2-2 gives the full variable domain: DTAVSQTPKYLVTQMGNDKSIKCEQNLGHDTMYWYKQDSKKFLKIMFSYNNKELIINETVPNRFSPKSPDKAHLNLHINSLELGDSAVYFCASSQGRNTGELFFGEGSRLTVL.

This clonotype was picked up a small number of times. V gene TRBV30 combines with J gene TRBJ2-5; 13 bases map to TRBD2. Germline CDR1 and CDR2: GTSNPN and SVGIG (reference sequence). J lost 5 bases, V lost 2 bases, and 2 bases had no gene match. This CDR3 has 14 amino acids. For the CDR3, the DNA is TGTGCCTGGAGTATGACTAGCGGGGGGGAGACCCAGTACTTC. As protein: CAWSMTSGGETQYF.

This clonotype was picked up many times. This chain connects TRBV20-1 to TRBJ2-5, with D tentatively TRBD2 (6 bases). The CDR3 has 12 residues. Germline CDR1 reads DFQATT; CDR2 reads SNEGSKA (reference sequence). The V gene lost 5 bases and the J gene lost 0 bases, with 7 bases spanning the gap. In nucleotides, the CDR3 is TGCAGTGCTCTAGCGTACCAAGAGACCCAGTACTTC. Translated, it gives CSALAYQETQYF.

This clonotype showed up just a few times. J is TRBJ1-1 and V is TRBV12-3 or TRBV12-4; D ambiguous. The CDR3 is made up of 12 amino acids. V was clipped by 3 bases and J by 2 bases, with 4 bases between them. The CDR3 DNA follows: TGTGCCAGCAGTTTCAGTAACACTGAAGCTTTCTTT. Translating it yields CASSFSNTEAFF.

This sequence joins TRBV11-3 and TRBJ2-2, with 9 bases lining up with TRBD1. This CDR3 has 20 amino acids. Germline values: CDR1 SGHNT, CDR2 YENEEA. V gave up 5 bases and J gave up 3 bases; unmatched junction bases: 19. CDR3: CASSLSPITTGGGYTGELFF. CDR3 bases: TGTGCCAGCAGCCTTTCACCCATTACCACAGGGGGCGGGTACACCGGGGAGCTGTTTTTT.

This clonotype was observed at least ten times. The rearrangement uses TRBV10-3 and TRBJ1-1; a weak D match, TRBD1 (6 bases). The V end lost 6 bases, the J end lost 1 base, and 12 bases lay between the germline ends. The germline CDR1 and CDR2 sequences are ENHRY and SYGVKD. The CDR3 is made up of 14 amino acids. The CDR3 region is CAISRDTQNTEAFF. In DNA, the CDR3 is TGTGCCATCAGCCGGGACACCCAGAACACTGAAGCTTTCTTT.

This clonotype was detected many times. The rearrangement links TRBV4-3 to TRBJ2-3, with 10 bases lining up with TRBD2. V lost 0 bases to trimming and J lost 2 bases; unmatched junction nucleotides: 2. Germline CDR1 and CDR2: LGHNA and YSLEER. This CDR3 comprises 16 residues. In DNA, the CDR3 is TGCGCCAGCAGCCAAGAAAGCGGGGGGGCCACAGATACGCAGTATTTT. Its translation is CASSQESGGATDTQYF.

A note on this clonotype: This sequence may be a read error, since a much larger clone differs from it by one base. This chain connects TRBV7-2 to TRBJ2-1; D remains ambiguous. Between the trimmed V and J ends, which lost 8 bases and 4 bases, there was a span of 15 bases. CDR3 length equals 14 residues. Germline values: CDR1 SGHTA, CDR2 FQGNSA. CDR3 sequence (DNA): TGTGCCAGCTACCCCGTGGAAAGGTACAATGAGCAGTTCTTC. Its translation: CASYPVERYNEQFF.